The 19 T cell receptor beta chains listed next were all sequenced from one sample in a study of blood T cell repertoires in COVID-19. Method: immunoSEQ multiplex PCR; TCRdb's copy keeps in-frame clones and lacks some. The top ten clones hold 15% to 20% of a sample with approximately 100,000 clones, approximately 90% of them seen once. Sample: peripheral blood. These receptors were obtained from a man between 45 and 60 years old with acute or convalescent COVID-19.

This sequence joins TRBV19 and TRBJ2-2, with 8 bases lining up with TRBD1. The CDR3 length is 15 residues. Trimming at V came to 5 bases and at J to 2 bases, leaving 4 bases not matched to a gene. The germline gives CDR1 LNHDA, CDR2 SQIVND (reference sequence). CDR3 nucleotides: TGTGCCAGTAGTCAGGCAGGGGGCAACACCGGGGAGCTGTTTTTT. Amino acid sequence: CASSQAGGNTGELFF.

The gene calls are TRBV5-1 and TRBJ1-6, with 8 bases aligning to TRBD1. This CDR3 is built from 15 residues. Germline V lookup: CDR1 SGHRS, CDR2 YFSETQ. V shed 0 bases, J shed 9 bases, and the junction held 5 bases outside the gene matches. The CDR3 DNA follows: TGCGCCAGCAGCTTGGGACCGGACAGGGCTTCACCCCTCCACTTT. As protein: CASSLGPDRASPLHF. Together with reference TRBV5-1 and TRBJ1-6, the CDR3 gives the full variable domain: KAGVTQTPRYLIKTRGQQVTLSCSPISGHRSVSWYQQTPGQGLQFLFEYFSETQRNKGNFPGRFSGRQFSNSRSEMNVSTLELGDSALYLCASSLGPDRASPLHFGNGTRLTVT.

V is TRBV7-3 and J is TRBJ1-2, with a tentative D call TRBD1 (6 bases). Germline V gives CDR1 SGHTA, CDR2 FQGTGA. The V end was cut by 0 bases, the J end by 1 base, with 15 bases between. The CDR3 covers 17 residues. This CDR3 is CASSLTRTAMGNYGYTF. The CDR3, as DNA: TGTGCCAGCAGCTTAACCCGGACAGCAATGGGTAACTATGGCTACACCTTC.

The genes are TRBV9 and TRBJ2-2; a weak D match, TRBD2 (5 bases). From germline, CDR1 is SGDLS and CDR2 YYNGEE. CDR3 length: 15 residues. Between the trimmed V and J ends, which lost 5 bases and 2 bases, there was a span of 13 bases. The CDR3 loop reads CASREAPGNTGELFF. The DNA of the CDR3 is TGTGCCAGCAGGGAGGCTCCGGGAAACACCGGGGAGCTGTTTTTT.

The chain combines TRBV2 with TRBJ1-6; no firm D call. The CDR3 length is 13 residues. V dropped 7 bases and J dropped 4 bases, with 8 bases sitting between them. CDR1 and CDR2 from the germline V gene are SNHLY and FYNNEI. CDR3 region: CASTKEYNSPLHF. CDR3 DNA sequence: TGTGCCAGCACGAAGGAGTATAATTCACCCCTCCACTTT.

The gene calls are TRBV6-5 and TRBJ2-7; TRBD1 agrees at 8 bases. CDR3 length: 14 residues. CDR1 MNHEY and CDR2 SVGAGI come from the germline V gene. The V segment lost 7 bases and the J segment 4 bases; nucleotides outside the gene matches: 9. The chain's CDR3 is CASISAGGMYEQYF. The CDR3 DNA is TGTGCCAGCATTTCGGCAGGGGGCATGTACGAGCAGTACTTC.

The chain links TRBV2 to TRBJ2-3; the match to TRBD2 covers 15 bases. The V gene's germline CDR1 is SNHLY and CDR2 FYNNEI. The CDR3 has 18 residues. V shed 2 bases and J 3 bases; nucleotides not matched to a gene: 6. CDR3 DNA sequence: TGTGCCAGCAGTGAATTGCCAGGGACTAGCGGGGGGACAGATACGCAGTATTTT. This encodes CASSELPGTSGGTDTQYF.

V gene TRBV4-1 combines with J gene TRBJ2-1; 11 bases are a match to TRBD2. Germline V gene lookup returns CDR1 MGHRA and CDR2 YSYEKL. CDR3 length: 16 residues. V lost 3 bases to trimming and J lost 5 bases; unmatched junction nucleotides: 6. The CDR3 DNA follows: TGCGCCAGCAGCCATAATCCGGGACTAGCGGACAATGAGCAGTTCTTC. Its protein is CASSHNPGLADNEQFF.

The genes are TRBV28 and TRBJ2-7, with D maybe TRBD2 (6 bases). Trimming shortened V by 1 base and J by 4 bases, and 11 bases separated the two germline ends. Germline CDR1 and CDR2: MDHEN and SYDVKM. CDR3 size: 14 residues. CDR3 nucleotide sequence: TGTGCCAGCAGTTTATCCGCGGGGCGGTACGAGCAGTACTTC. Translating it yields CASSLSAGRYEQYF.

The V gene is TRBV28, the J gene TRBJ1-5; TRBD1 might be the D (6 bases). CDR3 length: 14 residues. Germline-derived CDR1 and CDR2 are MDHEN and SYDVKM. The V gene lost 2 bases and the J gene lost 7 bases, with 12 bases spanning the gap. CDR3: CASSLAQGRQPQHF. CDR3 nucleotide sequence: TGTGCCAGCAGTTTAGCCCAGGGGCGCCAGCCCCAGCATTTT.

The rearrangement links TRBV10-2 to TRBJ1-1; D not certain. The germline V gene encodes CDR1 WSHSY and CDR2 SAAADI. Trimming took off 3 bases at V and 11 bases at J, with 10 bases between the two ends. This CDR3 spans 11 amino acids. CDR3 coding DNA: TGCGCCAGCAGTGAAGGAAGGAGGGCTTTCTTT. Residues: CASSEGRRAFF.

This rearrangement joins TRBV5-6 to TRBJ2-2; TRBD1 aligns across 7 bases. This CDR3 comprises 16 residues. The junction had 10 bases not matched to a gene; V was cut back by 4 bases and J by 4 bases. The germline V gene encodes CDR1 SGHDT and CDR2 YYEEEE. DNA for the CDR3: TGTGCCAGCAGCCTGCGGACAGGCTACGCCACCGGGGAGCTGTTTTTT. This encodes CASSLRTGYATGELFF.

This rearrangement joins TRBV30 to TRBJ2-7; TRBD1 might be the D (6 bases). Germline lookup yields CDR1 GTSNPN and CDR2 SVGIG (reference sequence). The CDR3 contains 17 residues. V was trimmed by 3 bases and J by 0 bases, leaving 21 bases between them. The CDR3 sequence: CAWSHNPRTAISYEQYF. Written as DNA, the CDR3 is TGTGCCTGGAGCCACAATCCCCGGACAGCGATCTCCTACGAGCAGTACTTC. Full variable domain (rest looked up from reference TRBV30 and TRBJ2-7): SQTIHQWPATLVQPVGSPLSLECTVEGTSNPNLYWYRQAAGRGLQLLFYSVGIGQISSEVPQNLSASRPQDRQFILSSKKLLLSDSGFYLCAWSHNPRTAISYEQYFGPGTRLTVT.

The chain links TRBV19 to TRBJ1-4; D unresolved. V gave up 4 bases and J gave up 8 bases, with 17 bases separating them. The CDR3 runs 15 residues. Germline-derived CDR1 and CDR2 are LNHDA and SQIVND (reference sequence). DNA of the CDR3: TGTGCCAGTAGTAATCAAGGCTGGGCGCGAGAAAAACTGTTTTTT. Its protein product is CASSNQGWAREKLFF.

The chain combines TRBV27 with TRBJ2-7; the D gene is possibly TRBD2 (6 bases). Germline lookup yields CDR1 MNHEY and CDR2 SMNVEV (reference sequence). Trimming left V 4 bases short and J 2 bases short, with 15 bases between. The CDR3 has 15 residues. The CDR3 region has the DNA TGTGCCAGCAGTTATGGAGACGGGAGAACCTACGAGCAGTACTTC. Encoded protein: CASSYGDGRTYEQYF.

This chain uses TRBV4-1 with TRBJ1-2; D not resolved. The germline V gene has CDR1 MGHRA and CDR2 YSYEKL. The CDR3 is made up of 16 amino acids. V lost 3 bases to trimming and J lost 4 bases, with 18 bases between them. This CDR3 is CASSQGGRVIGYGYTF. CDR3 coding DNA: TGCGCCAGCAGCCAGGGAGGGAGGGTAATCGGCTATGGCTACACCTTC.

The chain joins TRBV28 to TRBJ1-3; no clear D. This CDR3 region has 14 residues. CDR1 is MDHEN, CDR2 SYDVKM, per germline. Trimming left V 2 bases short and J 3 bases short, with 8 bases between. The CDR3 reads CASSLTGYGNTIYF. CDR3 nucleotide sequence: TGTGCCAGCAGTTTAACGGGGTATGGAAACACCATATATTTT.

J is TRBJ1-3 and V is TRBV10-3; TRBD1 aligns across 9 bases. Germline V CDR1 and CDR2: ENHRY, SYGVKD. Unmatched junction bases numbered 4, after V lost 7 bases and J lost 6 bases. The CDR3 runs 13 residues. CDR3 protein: CAIKGQGENTIYF. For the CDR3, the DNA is TGTGCCATCAAGGGACAGGGCGAAAACACCATATATTTT.

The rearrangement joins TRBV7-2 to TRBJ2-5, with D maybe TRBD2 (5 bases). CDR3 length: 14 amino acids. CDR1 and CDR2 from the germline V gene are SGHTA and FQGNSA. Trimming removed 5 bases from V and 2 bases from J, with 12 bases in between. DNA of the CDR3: TGTGCCAGCAGCGGCTGGACTTCTCAAGAGACCCAGTACTTC. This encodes CASSGWTSQETQYF.